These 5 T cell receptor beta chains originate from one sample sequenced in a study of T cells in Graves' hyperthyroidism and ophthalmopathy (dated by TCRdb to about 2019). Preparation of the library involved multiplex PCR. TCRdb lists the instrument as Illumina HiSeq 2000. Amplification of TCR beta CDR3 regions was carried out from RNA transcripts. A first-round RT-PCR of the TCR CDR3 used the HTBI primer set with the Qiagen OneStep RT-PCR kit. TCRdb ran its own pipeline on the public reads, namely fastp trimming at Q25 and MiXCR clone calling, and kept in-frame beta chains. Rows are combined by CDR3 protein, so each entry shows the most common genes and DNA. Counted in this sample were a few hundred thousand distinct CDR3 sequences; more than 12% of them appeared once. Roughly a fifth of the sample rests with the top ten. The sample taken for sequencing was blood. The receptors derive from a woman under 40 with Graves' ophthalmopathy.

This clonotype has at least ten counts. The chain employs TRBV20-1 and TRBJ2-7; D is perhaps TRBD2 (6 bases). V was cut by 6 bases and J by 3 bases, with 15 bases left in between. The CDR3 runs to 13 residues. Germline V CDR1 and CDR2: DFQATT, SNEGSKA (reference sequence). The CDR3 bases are TGCAGTGCCAGCCGGGACTTCTACTACGAGCAGTACTTC. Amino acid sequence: CSASRDFYYEQYF.

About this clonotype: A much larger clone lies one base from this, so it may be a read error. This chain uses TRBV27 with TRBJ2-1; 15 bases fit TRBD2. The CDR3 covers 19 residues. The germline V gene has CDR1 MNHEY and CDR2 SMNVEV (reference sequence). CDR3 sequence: CASRGTSGGLIGSYSEQFF. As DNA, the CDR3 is TGTGCCAGCAGGGGGACTAGCGGGGGGCTGATTGGGTCCTACAGTGAGCAGTTCTTC.

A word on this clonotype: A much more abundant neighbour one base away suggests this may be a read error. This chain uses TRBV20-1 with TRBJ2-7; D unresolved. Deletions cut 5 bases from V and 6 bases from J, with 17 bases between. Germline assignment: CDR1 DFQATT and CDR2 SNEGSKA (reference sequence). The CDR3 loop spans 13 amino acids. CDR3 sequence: CSASSRKKGEQYF. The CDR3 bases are TGCAGTGCTTCGAGCAGGAAGAAAGGCGAGCAGTACTTC.

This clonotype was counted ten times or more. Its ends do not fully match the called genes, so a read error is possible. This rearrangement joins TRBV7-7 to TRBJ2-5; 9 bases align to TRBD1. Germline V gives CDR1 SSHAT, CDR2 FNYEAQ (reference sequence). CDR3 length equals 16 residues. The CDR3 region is CASSFSTGGASETQYF. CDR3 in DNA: TGTGCTAGCAGCTTTTCCACAGGGGGCGCTTCCGAGACCCAGTACTTC. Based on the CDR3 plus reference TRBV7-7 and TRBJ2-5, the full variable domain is GAGVSQSPRYKVTKRGQDVTLRCDPISSHATLYWYQQALGQGPEFLTYFNYEAQPDKSGLPSDRFSAERPEGSISTLTIQRTEQRDSAMYRCASSFSTGGASETQYFGPGTRLLVL.

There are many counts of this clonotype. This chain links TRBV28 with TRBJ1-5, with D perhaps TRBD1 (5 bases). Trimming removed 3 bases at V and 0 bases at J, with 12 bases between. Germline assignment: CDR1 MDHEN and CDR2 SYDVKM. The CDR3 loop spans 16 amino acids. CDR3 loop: CASSFAGGGSNQPQHF. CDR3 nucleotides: TGTGCCAGCAGTTTCGCGGGGGGGGGTAGCAATCAGCCCCAGCATTTT.